This TCR beta chain is from a study of a mutant IDH1 vaccine in newly diagnosed glioma. About the study: Averaging approximately 40 years of age, treated patients were around 60% male and around 38% female.

The CDR3 totals 15 residues. CDR1 MNHEY and CDR2 SVGAGI come from the germline V gene. V was clipped by 6 bases and J by 6 bases, with 15 bases between them. Study-level points and caveats: Of all patients, about 94% showed vaccine-induced immune responses.

Turning to this clone: What it recognizes is unknown.

TCRdb's copy holds only in-frame clones and misses some; the assay was immunoSEQ multiplex PCR. The data show 15,000 or so clones, with around 95% seen just once and over 3% held by the top ten. Time point meaning: baseline, week 1 (first vaccination visit). As to treatment: pre-vaccination baseline after standard-of-care therapy. This receptor was taken from a woman aged 18-29 years with glioma. Some clones in this sample may be carry-over from other donors' samples. The sequencing used peripheral blood mononuclear cells (PBMCs), collected from a glioma patient treated with radiotherapy, temozolomide or both. The V gene is TRBV6-5, the J gene TRBJ1-6; a possible D gene is TRBD1 (5 bases). This CDR3 reads CASRPGSQGNSPLHF. DNA of the CDR3: TGTGCCAGCAGACCGGGATCTCAGGGTAATTCACCCCTCCACTTT.